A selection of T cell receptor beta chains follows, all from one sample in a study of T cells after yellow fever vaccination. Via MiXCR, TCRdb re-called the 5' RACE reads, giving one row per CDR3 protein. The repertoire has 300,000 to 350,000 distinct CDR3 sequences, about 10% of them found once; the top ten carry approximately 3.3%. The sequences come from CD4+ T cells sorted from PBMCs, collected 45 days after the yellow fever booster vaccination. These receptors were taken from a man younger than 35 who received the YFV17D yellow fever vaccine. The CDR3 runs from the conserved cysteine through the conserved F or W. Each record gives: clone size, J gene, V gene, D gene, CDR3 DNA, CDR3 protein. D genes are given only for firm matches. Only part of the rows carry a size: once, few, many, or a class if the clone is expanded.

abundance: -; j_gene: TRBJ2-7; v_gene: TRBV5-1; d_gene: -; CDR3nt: TGCGCCAGCAGCCCGGTACCCCAGGGACACTACGAGCAGTACTTC; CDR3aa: CASSPVPQGHYEQYF
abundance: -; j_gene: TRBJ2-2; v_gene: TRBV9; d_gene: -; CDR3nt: TGTGCCAGCAGCGTATTAACGGGGACGAACACCGGGGAGCTGTTTTTT; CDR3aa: CASSVLTGTNTGELFF
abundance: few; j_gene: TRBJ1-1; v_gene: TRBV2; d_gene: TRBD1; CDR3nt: TGTGCCAGCAGGGTCCTACGACAGGGGACTGAAGCTTTCTTT; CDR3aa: CASRVLRQGTEAFF
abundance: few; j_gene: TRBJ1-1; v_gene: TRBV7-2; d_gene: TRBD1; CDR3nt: TGTGCCAGCAGCTTCTTAGGAGACAGGGACACTGAAGCTTTCTTT; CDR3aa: CASSFLGDRDTEAFF
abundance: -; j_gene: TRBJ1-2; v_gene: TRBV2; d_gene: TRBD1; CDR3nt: TGTGCCAGCAGTCAGGACAGGGGGCTCTATGGCTACACCTTC; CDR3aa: CASSQDRGLYGYTF
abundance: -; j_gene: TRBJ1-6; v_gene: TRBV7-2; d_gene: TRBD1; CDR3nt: TGTGCCAGCAGCACCTGGACAGGGGAATATTCACCCCTCCACTTT; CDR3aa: CASSTWTGEYSPLHF
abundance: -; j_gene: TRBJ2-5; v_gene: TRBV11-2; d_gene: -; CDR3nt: TGTGCCAGCAGCTTAGATTGGCAGGGAAAGACCCAGTACTTC; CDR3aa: CASSLDWQGKTQYF
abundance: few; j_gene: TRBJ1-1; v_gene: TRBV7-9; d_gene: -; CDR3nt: TGTGCCAGCAGCTCCGCCACTGAAGCTTTCTTT; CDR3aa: CASSSATEAFF
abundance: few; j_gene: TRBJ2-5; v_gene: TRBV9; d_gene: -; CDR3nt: TGTGCCAGCAGCGAGGGGGTAGGAGAGACCCAGTACTTC; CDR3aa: CASSEGVGETQYF
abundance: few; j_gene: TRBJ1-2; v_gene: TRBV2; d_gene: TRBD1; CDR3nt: TGTGCCAGCGGGACAGGGGACTATGGCTACACCTTC; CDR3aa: CASGTGDYGYTF
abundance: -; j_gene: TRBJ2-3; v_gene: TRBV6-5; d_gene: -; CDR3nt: TGTGCCAGCCAACTTAGGGCCACAGATACGCAGTATTTT; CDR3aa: CASQLRATDTQYF
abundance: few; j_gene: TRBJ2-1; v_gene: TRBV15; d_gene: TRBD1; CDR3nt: TGTGCCACCAAGCCGGGACAGGGGGGCGGGGAGCAGTTCTTC; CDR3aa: CATKPGQGGGEQFF
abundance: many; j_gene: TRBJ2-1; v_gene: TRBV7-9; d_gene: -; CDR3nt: TGTGCCAGCAGCCCCTGGAATGAGCAGTTCTTC; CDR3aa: CASSPWNEQFF
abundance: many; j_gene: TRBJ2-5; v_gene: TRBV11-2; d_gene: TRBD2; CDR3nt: TGTGCCAGCAGCTCCCTCAGCGGGGGGGCGGGAGAGACCCAGTACTTC; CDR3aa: CASSSLSGGAGETQYF
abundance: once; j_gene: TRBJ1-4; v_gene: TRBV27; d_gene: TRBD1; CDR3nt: TGTGCCAGCAGTTCAACAGGGGTAGGAGAAGAAAAACTGATTTTT; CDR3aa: CASSSTGVGEEKLIF
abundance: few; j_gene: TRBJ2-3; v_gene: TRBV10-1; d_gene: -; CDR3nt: TGCGCCAGCAAAGGAGGGGGTACGGATACGCAGTATTTT; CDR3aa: CASKGGGTDTQYF
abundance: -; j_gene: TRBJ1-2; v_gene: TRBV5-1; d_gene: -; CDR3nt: TGCGCCAGCAGCTTGGATGTCGGTGGTGGTGGTAAGGGCTACACCTTC; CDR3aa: CASSLDVGGGGKGYTF
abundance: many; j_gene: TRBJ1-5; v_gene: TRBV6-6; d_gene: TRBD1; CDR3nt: TGTGCCAGCAGTTACGACAGGGATCAGCCCCAGCATTTT; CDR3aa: CASSYDRDQPQHF
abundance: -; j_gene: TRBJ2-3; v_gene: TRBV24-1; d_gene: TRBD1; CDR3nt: TGTGCCACCAGAGATAGCGGACAGGGCCCACCAGATACGCAGTATTTT; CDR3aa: CATRDSGQGPPDTQYF
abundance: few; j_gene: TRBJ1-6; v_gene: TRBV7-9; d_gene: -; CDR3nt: TGTGCCAGCAGCTTGGGGGTCTATAATTCACCCCTCCACTTT; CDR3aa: CASSLGVYNSPLHF
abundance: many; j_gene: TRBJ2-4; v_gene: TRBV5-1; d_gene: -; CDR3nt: TGCGCCAGCAGCTACCTAGTCGGGGTGGAAAACATTCAGTACTTC; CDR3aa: CASSYLVGVENIQYF
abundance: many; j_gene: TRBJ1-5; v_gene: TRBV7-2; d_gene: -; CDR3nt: TGTGCCAGCAGCTTAAGGGGCAATCAGCCCCAGCATTTT; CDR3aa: CASSLRGNQPQHF
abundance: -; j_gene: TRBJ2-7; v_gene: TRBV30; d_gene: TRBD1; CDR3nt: TGTGCCTGGAGTGTATTGGGGGACAGGGGCGAGCAGTACTTC; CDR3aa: CAWSVLGDRGEQYF
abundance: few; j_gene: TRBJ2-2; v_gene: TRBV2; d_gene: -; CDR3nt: TGTGCCAGCAGCGGACCTGTGGCTAACACCGGGGAGCTGTTTTTT; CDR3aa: CASSGPVANTGELFF
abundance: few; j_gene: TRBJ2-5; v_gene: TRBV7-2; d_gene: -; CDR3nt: TGTGCCAGCAGGGACCGAGAGACCCAGTACTTC; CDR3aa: CASRDRETQYF
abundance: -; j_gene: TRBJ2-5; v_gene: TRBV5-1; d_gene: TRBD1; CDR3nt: TGCGCCAGCAGCTTGGCTCTACAGGGGCTTGGAGAGACCCAGTACTTC; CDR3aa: CASSLALQGLGETQYF
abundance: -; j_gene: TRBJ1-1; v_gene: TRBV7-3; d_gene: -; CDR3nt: TGTGCCAGCAGCTTAAAAGGCGCAGACCCGAACACTGAAGCTTTCTTT; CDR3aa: CASSLKGADPNTEAFF
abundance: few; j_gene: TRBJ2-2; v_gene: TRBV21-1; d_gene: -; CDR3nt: TGTGCCAGCAGCAAGGTGGCTGGCGGGGGGGCCCGGTACACCGGGGAGCTGTTTTTT; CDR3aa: CASSKVAGGGARYTGELFF
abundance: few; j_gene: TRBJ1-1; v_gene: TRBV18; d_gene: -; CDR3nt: TGTGCCAGCTCACCACGTCCGGCTGGCATCACTGAAGCTTTCTTT; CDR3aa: CASSPRPAGITEAFF
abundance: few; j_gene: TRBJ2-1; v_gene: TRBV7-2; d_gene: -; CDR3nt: TGTGCCAGCAGCCCGCGGGGGCCCCCCTACAATGAGCAGTTCTTC; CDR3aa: CASSPRGPPYNEQFF
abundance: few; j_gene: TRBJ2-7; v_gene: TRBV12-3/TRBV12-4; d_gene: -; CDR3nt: TGTGCCAGCAGGCGGGCAGGCAACTACGAGCAGTACTTC; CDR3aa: CASRRAGNYEQYF
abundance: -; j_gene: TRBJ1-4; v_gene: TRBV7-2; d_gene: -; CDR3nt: TGTGCCAGCAGCTTAGGGTCGGGGTGGTTGTCTGAAAAACTGTTTTTT; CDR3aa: CASSLGSGWLSEKLFF
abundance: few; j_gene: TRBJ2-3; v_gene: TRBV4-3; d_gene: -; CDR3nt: TGCGCCAGCAGCCAAGACGGGCTTAGTTGGGGCACAGATACGCAGTATTTT; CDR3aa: CASSQDGLSWGTDTQYF
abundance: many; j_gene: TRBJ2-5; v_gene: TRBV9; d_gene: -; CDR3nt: TGTGCCAGCAGCGTAGGACGGAGACAAGAGACCCAGTACTTC; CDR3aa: CASSVGRRQETQYF
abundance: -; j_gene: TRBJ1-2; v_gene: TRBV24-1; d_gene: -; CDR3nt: TGTGCCACCGCAGAGGACAGCTATGGCTACACCTTC; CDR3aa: CATAEDSYGYTF
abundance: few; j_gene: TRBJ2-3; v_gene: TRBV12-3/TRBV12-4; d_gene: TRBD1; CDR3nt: TGTGCCAGCAGTTACAGGACAGGGGGTCCAGATACGCAGTATTTT; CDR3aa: CASSYRTGGPDTQYF
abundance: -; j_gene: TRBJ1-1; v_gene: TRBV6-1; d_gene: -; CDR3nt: TGTGCCAGCAGTCCTGGACAGCGAAATGAAGCTTTCTTT; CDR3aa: CASSPGQRNEAFF
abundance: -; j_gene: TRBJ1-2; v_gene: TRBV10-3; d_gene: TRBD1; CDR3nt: TGTGCCATCAGCTATATACAGGGGGCGACTGGCTACACCTTC; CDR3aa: CAISYIQGATGYTF
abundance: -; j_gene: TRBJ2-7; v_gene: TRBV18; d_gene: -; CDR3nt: TGTGCCAGCTCACCCCTCGGACGCAGCTACGAGCAGTACTTC; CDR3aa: CASSPLGRSYEQYF
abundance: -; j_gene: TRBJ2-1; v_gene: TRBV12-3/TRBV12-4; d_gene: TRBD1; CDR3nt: TGTGCCAGCAGTTTCACAGGGGAGTCACCCCAGTTCTTC; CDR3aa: CASSFTGESPQFF
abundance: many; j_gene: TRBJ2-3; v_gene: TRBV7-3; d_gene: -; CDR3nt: TGTGCCAGCAGCCTCCCCGCCACGGGTACCACAGATACGCAGTATTTT; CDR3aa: CASSLPATGTTDTQYF
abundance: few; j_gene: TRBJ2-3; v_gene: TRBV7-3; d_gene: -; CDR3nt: TGTGCCAGCAGCTTTCAAAGCACAGATACGCAGTATTTT; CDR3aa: CASSFQSTDTQYF
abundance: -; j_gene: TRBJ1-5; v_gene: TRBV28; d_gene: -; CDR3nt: TGTGCCAGCAGTTATAATCAGCCCCAGCATTTT; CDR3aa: CASSYNQPQHF
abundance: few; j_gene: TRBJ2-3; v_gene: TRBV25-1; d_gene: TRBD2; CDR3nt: TGTGCCAGCATGGAGCGGGGGTCTTCTAGCACAGATACGCAGTATTTT; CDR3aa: CASMERGSSSTDTQYF
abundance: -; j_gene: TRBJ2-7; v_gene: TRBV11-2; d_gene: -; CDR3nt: TGTGCCAGCAGCTTAGTAGGGACACCGTCCCACGAGCAGTACTTC; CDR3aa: CASSLVGTPSHEQYF
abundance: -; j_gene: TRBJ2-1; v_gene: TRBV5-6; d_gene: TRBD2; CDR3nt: TGTGCCAGCAGCTCGTACTATAGCGGGGGGGCCACTGAGCAGTTCTTC; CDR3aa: CASSSYYSGGATEQFF
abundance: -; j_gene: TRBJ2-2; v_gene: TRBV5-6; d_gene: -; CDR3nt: TGTGCCAGCAGCTTGGGAGCTAGGAATGGCGGGGAGCTGTTTTTT; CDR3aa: CASSLGARNGGELFF
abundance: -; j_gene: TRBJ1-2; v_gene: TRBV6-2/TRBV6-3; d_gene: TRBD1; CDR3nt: TGTGCCAGCAGCTGGACTGGACAGGGCCCTACAACCTATGGCTACACCTTC; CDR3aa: CASSWTGQGPTTYGYTF
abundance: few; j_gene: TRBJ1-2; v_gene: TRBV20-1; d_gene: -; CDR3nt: TGCAGTGCGCCAAGCGGGGCCTATGGCTACACCTTC; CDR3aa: CSAPSGAYGYTF
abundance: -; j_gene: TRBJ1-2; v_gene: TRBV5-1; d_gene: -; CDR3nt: TGCGCCAGCAGCCCTACTTGGGTGGGCGACCCACCCTACACCTTC; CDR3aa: CASSPTWVGDPPYTF
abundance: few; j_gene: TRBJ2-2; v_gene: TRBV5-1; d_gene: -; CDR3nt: TGCGCCAGCAGCGCCGGGACTGGCACCGGGGAGCTGTTTTTT; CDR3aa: CASSAGTGTGELFF